These T cell receptor beta chains were read from a single sample in a study of CD8+CD57+ T cells in acquired aplastic anemia. In TCRdb, the reads were re-called with MiXCR into one record per CDR3 protein. The table lists about 220,000 distinct CDR3 sequences, 30% to 40% of them singletons. Material: sorted CD4+, CD8+, or CD8+CD57+ T cells (not recorded which) from PBMCs. All receptors derive from a human donor in good health, serving as a control. Both conserved end residues are part of each CDR3. A D gene is named only where the DNA matches it firmly. Some rows mark clone size as missing; the rest say once, few, many or name a class of expanded clone.

V gene	J gene	D gene	clone size	CDR3 protein	CDR3 DNA
TRBV7-3	TRBJ1-1	NA	many	CASSFDGANTEAFF	TGTGCCAGCAGCTTCGACGGGGCAAACACTGAAGCTTTCTTT
TRBV19	TRBJ2-1	TRBD2	many	CASGRASGGLINEQFF	TGTGCCAGTGGTCGGGCTAGCGGGGGTCTAATCAATGAGCAGTTCTTC
TRBV4-2	TRBJ2-1	NA	few	CASSRSGSDNEQFF	TGTGCCAGCAGCCGATCAGGGTCCGACAATGAGCAGTTCTTC
TRBV2	TRBJ2-1	TRBD2	NA	CASSASRSGGMGQFF	TGTGCCAGCAGTGCTAGCCGTAGCGGGGGGATGGGGCAGTTCTTC
TRBV6-5	TRBJ1-5	TRBD1	NA	CASSYHRGPPTQPQHF	TGTGCCAGCAGTTACCACAGGGGTCCCCCCACTCAGCCCCAGCATTTT
TRBV6-1	TRBJ2-2	NA	few	CASSEGKLGTNTGELFF	TGTGCCAGCAGTGAAGGCAAGCTGGGGACGAACACCGGGGAGCTGTTTTTT
TRBV6-1	TRBJ1-2	TRBD1	few	CASRPKGQGDYGYTF	TGTGCCAGCAGGCCGAAGGGACAGGGGGACTATGGCTACACCTTC
TRBV5-6	TRBJ1-5	NA	NA	CASNEGWSNQPQHF	TGTGCCAGCAACGAAGGGTGGAGCAATCAGCCCCAGCATTTT
TRBV20-1	TRBJ1-4	TRBD1	many	CSATSTGQTEKLFF	TGCAGTGCTACATCGACGGGACAGACTGAAAAACTGTTTTTT
TRBV6-1	TRBJ2-7	NA	many	CASRGAGEQYF	TGTGCCAGCAGGGGGGCTGGCGAGCAGTACTTC
TRBV20-1	TRBJ1-6	NA	NA	CSARPAQLNSPLHF	TGCAGTGCTAGACCCGCCCAGCTGAATTCACCCCTCCACTTT
TRBV7-8	TRBJ1-6	NA	NA	CASSSRGEPLHF	TGTGCCAGCAGCTCAAGGGGAGAACCCCTCCACTTT
TRBV19	TRBJ1-3	NA	many	CASSSGSGSGNTIYF	TGTGCCAGTAGTTCAGGGTCCGGCTCTGGAAACACCATATATTTT